These 11 T cell receptor beta chains were all obtained from the same sample, sequenced in a study of radiation and T cells in renal cell carcinoma. The table came from immunoSEQ multiplex PCR; TCRdb's copy has only in-frame clones and leaves some out. The sample yields about 120,000 clones, 75% to 90% seen once. Indicated time point: blood 2 weeks post-SBRT. Treatment meaning: 15 Gy SBRT to primary tumor, nephrectomy 4 weeks later. This sample comprised blood, obtained from a patient whose treatment included radiotherapy and nephrectomy. These receptors all come from a woman aged 55-69 years with renal cell carcinoma.

J is TRBJ1-5 and V is TRBV28, with D possibly being TRBD1 (5 bases). Trimming took 5 bases from V and 5 from J, leaving 16 bases between them. Germline assignment: CDR1 MDHEN and CDR2 SYDVKM. The CDR3 has 15 residues. CDR3 nucleotides: TGTGCCAGCAGTCCGCCCCGGGGGGGGGATCAGCCCCAGCATTTT. It encodes CASSPPRGGDQPQHF.

This chain uses TRBV27 with TRBJ2-3, with 9 bases fitting TRBD2. The CDR3 is made up of 16 amino acids. V lost 6 bases and J lost 2; bases outside the gene matches: 9. Germline V gene data show CDR1 as MNHEY and CDR2 as SMNVEV (reference sequence). CDR3 loop: CASRALAGINTDTQYF. CDR3 coding DNA: TGTGCCAGCAGGGCCCTAGCGGGGATCAACACAGATACGCAGTATTTT.

Only one count was recorded for this clone. V gene TRBV4-2 combines with J gene TRBJ1-1, with D perhaps TRBD1 (5 bases). CDR1 is LGHNA, CDR2 YNFKEQ, per germline. The V end lost 1 base, the J end lost 1 base, and 10 bases lay between the germline ends. This CDR3 comprises 15 residues. Here the CDR3 reads CASSQGDGWNTEAFF. The CDR3 DNA follows: TGTGCCAGCAGCCAAGGGGACGGGTGGAACACTGAAGCTTTCTTT.

This clone was seen only once. This chain joins TRBV10-1 and TRBJ2-2; D possibly corresponds to TRBD1 (6 bases). CDR3 length equals 16 residues. Germline lookup yields CDR1 WNHNN and CDR2 SYGVQD (reference sequence). Trimming took off 3 bases at V and 2 bases at J, with 13 bases between the two ends. The CDR3 here is CASSDRTATNTGELFF. The CDR3 bases are TGCGCCAGCAGTGATAGGACAGCGACAAACACCGGGGAGCTGTTTTTT.

The V and J genes are TRBV19 and TRBJ1-4; D unresolved. This CDR3 has 18 residues. V gave up 1 base and J gave up 0 bases, with 15 bases separating them. CDR1 LNHDA and CDR2 SQIVND come from the germline V gene (reference sequence). The CDR3 nucleotides read TGTGCCAGTAGTATAGGATCGCATACAGCTACAACTAATGAAAAACTGTTTTTT. Protein: CASSIGSHTATTNEKLFF.

The chain combines TRBV19 with TRBJ2-3, with D tentatively TRBD2 (5 bases). Germline V gene sequence: CDR1 LNHDA, CDR2 SQIVND (reference sequence). The V end lost 6 bases, the J end lost 5 bases, and 15 bases lay between the germline ends. The CDR3 contains 14 residues. CDR3 in amino acids: CASRKEATQDTQYF. DNA of the CDR3: TGTGCCAGTAGGAAGGAGGCCACCCAAGATACGCAGTATTTT.

The chain couples TRBV29-1 to TRBJ2-2; 7 bases match TRBD1. This CDR3 spans 13 amino acids. Trimming removed 6 bases from V and 6 bases from J; junction bases left unmatched: 7. The V gene's germline CDR1 is SQVTM and CDR2 ANQGSEA. The CDR3 region has the DNA TGCAGCGTACACGACAGGGCGGCCGGGGAGCTGTTTTTT. Amino acids: CSVHDRAAGELFF.

This chain joins TRBV19 and TRBJ2-7, with D unclear. Germline loops: CDR1 LNHDA, CDR2 SQIVND (reference sequence). The CDR3 is 16 residues long. Trimming shortened V by 1 base and J by 2 bases, and 15 bases separated the two germline ends. The chain's CDR3 is CASSIAPPPRPYEQYF. The DNA of the CDR3 is TGTGCCAGTAGTATAGCCCCACCTCCTCGTCCCTACGAGCAGTACTTC.

This sequence joins TRBV4-2 and TRBJ2-7; a weak D match, TRBD1 (6 bases). The CDR3 has 17 amino acids. V was pared by 0 bases and J by 2 bases, with 17 bases between. CDR1 LGHNA and CDR2 YNFKEQ come from the germline V gene. The CDR3: CASSQELLRGSTYEQYF. For the CDR3, the DNA is TGTGCCAGCAGCCAAGAGTTATTGAGGGGGTCCACCTACGAGCAGTACTTC.

This chain connects TRBV4-2 to TRBJ2-2, with unresolved D. Germline CDR1 LGHNA, CDR2 YNFKEQ. The CDR3 consists of 15 residues. Trimming stripped 0 bases from V and 2 bases from J, with 7 bases between. CDR3 nucleotide sequence: TGTGCCAGCAGCCAAGAGGTCCTTAACACCGGGGAGCTGTTTTTT. It translates to CASSQEVLNTGELFF.

The chain is built from TRBV5-1 and TRBJ2-1; D call uncertain. The ends were cut back, 2 bases at V and 8 bases at J, with 14 bases in the middle. This CDR3 is built from 14 residues. CDR1 and CDR2 from the germline V gene are SGHRS and YFSETQ. The CDR3 loop reads CASSFPAEDHEQFF. The CDR3 nucleotides are TGCGCCAGCAGCTTCCCCGCCGAGGACCATGAGCAGTTCTTC. Full variable domain (missing parts from reference TRBV5-1 and TRBJ2-1): KAGVTQTPRYLIKTRGQQVTLSCSPISGHRSVSWYQQTPGQGLQFLFEYFSETQRNKGNFPGRFSGRQFSNSRSEMNVSTLELGDSALYLCASSFPAEDHEQFFGPGTRLTVL.